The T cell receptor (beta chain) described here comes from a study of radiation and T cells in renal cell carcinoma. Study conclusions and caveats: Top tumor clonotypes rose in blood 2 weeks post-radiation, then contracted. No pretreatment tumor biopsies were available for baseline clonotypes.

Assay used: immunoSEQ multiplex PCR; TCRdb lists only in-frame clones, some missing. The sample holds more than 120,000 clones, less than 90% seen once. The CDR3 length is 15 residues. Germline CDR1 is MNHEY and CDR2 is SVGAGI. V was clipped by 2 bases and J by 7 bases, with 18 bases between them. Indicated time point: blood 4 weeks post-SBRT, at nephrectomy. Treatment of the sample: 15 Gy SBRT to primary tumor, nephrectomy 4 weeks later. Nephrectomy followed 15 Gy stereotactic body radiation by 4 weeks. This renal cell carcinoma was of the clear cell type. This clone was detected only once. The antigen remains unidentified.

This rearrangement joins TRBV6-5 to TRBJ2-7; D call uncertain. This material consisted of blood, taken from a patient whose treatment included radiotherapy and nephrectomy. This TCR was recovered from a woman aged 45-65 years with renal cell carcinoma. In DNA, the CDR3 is TGTGCCAGCAGTTACGGCGTCACCTTCGCGGCGGAGCAGTACTTC. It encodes CASSYGVTFAAEQYF.